This T cell receptor beta chain was captured in a study of T cell repertoires in cytomegalovirus infection. Overall study context: CMV infection together with matching HLA type was indicated by public TCR beta signatures.

Study-wide results and caveats: CMV-specific HLA-C-restricted TCR beta clonotypes dominated the ex vivo response. Public TCR beta family frequency separated CMV-and-HLA carriers, including in an independent cohort.

Turning to this clonotype: The antigen is not known.

MiXCR, run by TCRdb on the reads, gives a single entry per CDR3 protein. The data contain around 440,000 distinct CDR3 sequences, 11% of them singletons. CDR1 and CDR2 from the germline V gene are DFQATT and SNEGSKA (reference sequence). CDR3 length: 13 residues. The receptor comes from a human donor in good health (CMV status not recorded). Some clones in this sample may be carry-over from other donors' samples. The chain joins TRBV20-1 to TRBJ2-1; 10 nucleotides align to TRBD2. Source material: PBMCs. The CDR3 nucleotides are TGCAGAATCCTAGCGGGAGAATCCAATGAGCAGTTCTTC. Amino acid sequence: CRILAGESNEQFF.